Below, 12 T cell receptor beta chains from the same sample are listed, as sequenced in a study of cytomegalovirus exposure and HLA in healthy donors. PCR was performed using 60 Vbeta and 13 Jbeta primers. Clones were read by immunoSEQ multiplex PCR, and TCRdb kept only the in-frame ones, dropping some. The sample has 110,000 to 150,000 clones, and its top ten clones hold roughly 2%. Sequenced sample: PBMCs. These receptors were taken from a woman aged 18-30 years in good health and CMV-seronegative.

This sequence joins TRBV18 and TRBJ1-2; D is possibly TRBD1 (5 bases). CDR3 length: 15 residues. CDR1 is KGHSH, CDR2 LQKENI, per germline. The ends were cut back, 3 bases at V and 0 bases at J, with 11 bases in the middle. The CDR3 nucleotides read TGTGCCAGCTCACCTACGACAGAGGCTAACTATGGCTACACCTTC. Amino acids: CASSPTTEANYGYTF.

The rearrangement joins TRBV5-1 to TRBJ2-1; D might be TRBD1 (6 bases). V was shortened by 2 bases and J by 8 bases, with 14 bases between the two germline ends. CDR1 and CDR2 from the germline V gene are SGHRS and YFSETQ. The CDR3 runs to 14 residues. CDR3 amino acids: CASSLGQIKDEQFF. For the CDR3, the DNA is TGCGCCAGCAGCTTAGGACAGATTAAAGATGAGCAGTTCTTC.

The chain is built from TRBV6-1 and TRBJ1-2, with D perhaps matching TRBD1 (6 bases). The CDR3 length is 14 residues. Germline CDR1 is MNHNS and CDR2 is SASEGT. V lost 0 bases, J lost 8 bases, and 13 bases lay in between. CDR3 region: CASSEAAGAGGYTF. Here the CDR3 DNA reads TGTGCCAGCAGTGAAGCTGCGGGGGCGGGAGGCTACACCTTC.

The chain links TRBV27 to TRBJ1-5; D not resolved. V was cut by 2 bases and J by 4 bases, with 9 bases left in between. The CDR3 has 14 amino acids. Germline V gene sequence: CDR1 MNHEY, CDR2 SMNVEV (reference sequence). The CDR3 region is CASSLKFLNQPQHF. CDR3 nucleotides: TGTGCCAGCAGTTTAAAGTTTCTAAATCAGCCCCAGCATTTT.

V is TRBV20-1 and J is TRBJ2-1; D not resolved. Per germline, CDR1 DFQATT and CDR2 SNEGSKA (reference sequence). The CDR3 totals 11 residues. V was shortened by 6 bases and J by 3 bases, with 6 bases between the two germline ends. CDR3 loop: CSAKFYNEQFF. The CDR3, as DNA: TGCAGTGCCAAATTCTACAATGAGCAGTTCTTC.

The chain employs TRBV15 and TRBJ1-1, with D unresolved. Germline V gene lookup returns CDR1 LNHNV and CDR2 YYDKDF (reference sequence). The ends were cut back, 5 bases at V and 2 bases at J, with 6 bases in the middle. The CDR3 contains 12 residues. CDR3 region: CATSSGNTEAFF. Written as DNA, the CDR3 is TGTGCCACCAGCTCAGGCAACACTGAAGCTTTCTTT.

V gene TRBV6-6 combines with J gene TRBJ2-1, with 7 bases fitting TRBD1. Per the germline V gene, CDR1 is MNHNY and CDR2 is SVGAGI (reference sequence). This CDR3 has 16 amino acids. V lost 2 bases and J lost 2; bases outside the gene matches: 6. The CDR3 region has the DNA TGTGCCAGCAGTTACAGTACGGGACAGACCTACAATGAGCAGTTCTTC. It is translated as CASSYSTGQTYNEQFF.

The J gene is TRBJ2-3, the V gene TRBV4-3; TRBD2 matches 7 bases. The CDR3 extends over 16 amino acids. The germline V gene encodes CDR1 LGHNA and CDR2 YSLEER. J was trimmed by 8 bases and V by 2 bases; bases with no gene match: 13. The CDR3 sequence is CASSQKAPGGPITQYF. The CDR3 DNA reads TGCGCCAGCAGCCAAAAGGCACCGGGGGGTCCAATTACGCAGTATTTT.

The genes are TRBV7-2 and TRBJ1-1, with 7 bases fitting TRBD1. Germline CDR1 reads SGHTA; CDR2 reads FQGNSA. J lost 10 bases, V lost 0 bases, and 5 bases had no gene match. The CDR3 length is 13 residues. CDR3 amino acids: CASSLAQGERAFF. The CDR3 DNA is TGTGCCAGCAGCTTAGCCCAGGGGGAGAGAGCTTTCTTT.

The chain joins TRBV7-8 to TRBJ2-1; the match to TRBD1 covers 9 bases. The J segment lost 8 bases and the V segment lost 5 bases, leaving 7 bases of the junction unmatched. Germline CDR1 reads SGHVS; CDR2 reads FQNEAQ. This CDR3 is built from 14 residues. The CDR3 spells CASSATTGGHEQFF. CDR3 coding DNA: TGTGCCAGCAGCGCGACGACAGGGGGTCATGAGCAGTTCTTC. The full variable domain, in which reference TRBV7-8 and TRBJ2-1 provide the parts outside the CDR3, is GAGVSQSPRYKVAKRGQDVALRCDPISGHVSLFWYQQALGQGPEFLTYFQNEAQLDKSGLPSDRFFAERPEGSVSTLKIQRTQQEDSAVYLCASSATTGGHEQFFGPGTRLTVL.

This chain connects TRBV27 to TRBJ2-7; D may be TRBD1 (5 bases). CDR1 is MNHEY and CDR2 is SMNVEV in the germline V gene (reference sequence). With 2 bases removed from V and 3 bases from J, the gap between germline ends came to 20 bases. The CDR3 runs 17 residues. CDR3 bases: TGTGCCAGCAGTTTAAAATACCCTGGTCAGGGCAACTACGAGCAGTACTTC. As protein: CASSLKYPGQGNYEQYF.

The rearrangement joins TRBV18 to TRBJ1-2, with 9 bases lining up with TRBD1. The CDR3 is made up of 16 amino acids. CDR1 is KGHSH and CDR2 is LQKENI in the germline V gene. V lost 2 bases and J lost 4; bases outside the gene matches: 8. The CDR3 here is CASSPGTGSFSYGYTF. CDR3 nucleotides: TGTGCCAGCTCACCAGGGACAGGGTCGTTTAGCTATGGCTACACCTTC. Based on the CDR3 plus reference TRBV18 and TRBJ1-2, the full variable domain is NAGVMQNPRHLVRRRGQEARLRCSPMKGHSHVYWYRQLPEEGLKFMVYLQKENIIDESGMPKERFSAEFPKEGPSILRIQQVVRGDSAAYFCASSPGTGSFSYGYTFGSGTRLTVV.